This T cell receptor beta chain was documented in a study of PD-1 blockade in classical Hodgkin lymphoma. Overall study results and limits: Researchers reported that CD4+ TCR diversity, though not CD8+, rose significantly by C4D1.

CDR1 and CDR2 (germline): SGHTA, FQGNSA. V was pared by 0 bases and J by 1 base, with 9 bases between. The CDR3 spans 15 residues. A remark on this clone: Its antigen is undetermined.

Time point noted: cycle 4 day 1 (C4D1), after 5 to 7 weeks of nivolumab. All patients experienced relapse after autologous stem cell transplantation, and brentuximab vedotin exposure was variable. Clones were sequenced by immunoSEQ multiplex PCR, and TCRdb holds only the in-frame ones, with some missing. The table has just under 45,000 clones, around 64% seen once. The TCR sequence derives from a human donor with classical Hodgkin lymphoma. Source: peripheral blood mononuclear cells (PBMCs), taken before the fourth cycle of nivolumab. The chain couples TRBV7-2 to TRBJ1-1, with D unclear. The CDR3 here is CASSLAGSANTEAFF. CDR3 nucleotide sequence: TGTGCCAGCAGCTTAGCGGGTTCGGCGAACACTGAAGCTTTCTTT.